Listed here are 9 T cell receptor beta chains from one sample, sequenced in a study of graft-versus-host responses after intestinal transplantation. Repertoires were generated with immunoSEQ multiplex PCR, while TCRdb's copy carries only in-frame clones and drops some. The sample has under 100,000 clones, about nine tenths seen once. The source material was PBMCs, sampled 450 to 480 days after intestinal transplant. The source is a human patient who received an intestinal transplant, so some T cells may come from the graft donor.

The V call is TRBV11-2, the J call TRBJ2-7; a possible D gene is TRBD2 (6 bases). V was pared by 5 bases and J by 7 bases, with 27 bases between. Germline V gives CDR1 SGHAT, CDR2 FQNNGV. There are 17 residues in the CDR3. Here the CDR3 reads CASSPRSLTLGAGEQYF. CDR3 sequence (DNA): TGTGCCAGCAGCCCTCGGTCCCTCACCTTGGGCGCGGGGGAGCAGTACTTC.

The chain recombines TRBV19 with TRBJ1-5, with D possibly being TRBD1 (6 bases). CDR3 length equals 14 residues. The V gene's germline CDR1 is LNHDA and CDR2 SQIVND (reference sequence). The V and J ends lost 7 bases and 2 bases respectively, with 12 bases between them. CDR3 protein: CASNREQGNQPQHF. The DNA of the CDR3 is TGTGCCAGTAACAGGGAACAGGGCAATCAGCCCCAGCATTTT.

The rearrangement joins TRBV7-6 to TRBJ1-2; D is unresolved. The CDR3 loop spans 14 amino acids. The V gene lost 6 bases and the J gene lost 4 bases, with 15 bases spanning the gap. CDR1 and CDR2 from the germline V gene are SGHVS and FNYEAQ. CDR3 DNA: TGTGCCAGCAGATCCGCGACACGGGGCTATGGCTACACCTTC. It encodes CASRSATRGYGYTF.

This clone has just one count. The rearrangement joins TRBV20-1 to TRBJ1-5, with no clear D. V was pared by 7 bases and J by 5 bases, with 9 bases between. Germline V gene lookup returns CDR1 DFQATT and CDR2 SNEGSKA (reference sequence). CDR3 size: 11 residues. Here the CDR3 reads CSVSGDQPQHF. CDR3 DNA sequence: TGCAGTGTTAGCGGCGATCAGCCCCAGCATTTT.

The chain recombines TRBV5-4 with TRBJ2-7, with D possibly TRBD2 on 5 matching bases. Germline loops: CDR1 SGHNT, CDR2 YYREEE (reference sequence). Trimming removed 4 bases from V and 2 bases from J, with 13 bases in between. The CDR3 consists of 14 residues. This chain's CDR3 is CASSPGLTTYEQYF. The CDR3 coding sequence is TGTGCCAGCAGCCCCGGACTGACGACCTACGAGCAGTACTTC.

This chain joins TRBV11-2 and TRBJ2-1; the D gene is possibly TRBD1 (6 bases). Trimming took 6 bases from V and 4 from J, leaving 10 bases between them. There are 13 residues in the CDR3. Germline V gene data show CDR1 as SGHAT and CDR2 as FQNNGV. The CDR3 DNA reads as TGTGCCAGCAGAGCAGGGGTGTACAATGAGCAGTTCTTC. Protein product: CASRAGVYNEQFF.

The chain carries TRBV19 and TRBJ1-2, with D tentatively TRBD1 (5 bases). The V end was cut by 5 bases, the J end by 8 bases, with 21 bases between. Germline V gene sequence: CDR1 LNHDA, CDR2 SQIVND (reference sequence). This CDR3 region has 15 residues. The CDR3 sequence: CASSLVRGGSGGYTF. In DNA, the CDR3 is TGTGCCAGTAGTCTCGTACGCGGGGGATCAGGAGGCTACACCTTC.

The chain combines TRBV7-9 with TRBJ1-3; maybe TRBD1 (5 bases). CDR1 SEHNR and CDR2 FQNEAQ come from the germline V gene (reference sequence). Trimming pared 2 bases from V and 3 bases from J, leaving 11 bases between. The CDR3 runs 15 residues. CDR3 sequence reads: CASSLYQGGGNTIYF. The CDR3 region has the DNA TGTGCCAGCAGCTTATACCAGGGCGGTGGAAACACCATATATTTT. Complete variable domain (other parts from reference TRBV7-9 and TRBJ1-3): DTGVSQNPRHKITKRGQNVTFRCDPISEHNRLYWYRQTLGQGPEFLTYFQNEAQLEKSRLLSDRFSAERPKGSFSTLEIQRTEQGDSAMYLCASSLYQGGGNTIYFGEGSWLTVV.

J is TRBJ1-1 and V is TRBV7-9, with TRBD1 as a possible D gene (6 bases). CDR3 length: 14 residues. Per germline, CDR1 SEHNR and CDR2 FQNEAQ (reference sequence). The V end lost 6 bases, the J end lost 0 bases, and 11 bases lay between the germline ends. Here the CDR3 DNA reads TGTGCCAGCAGATCCGGACAGATGAACACTGAAGCTTTCTTT. Protein: CASRSGQMNTEAFF.